Below, 22 T cell receptor beta chains from the same sample are listed, as sequenced in a study of blood T cell repertoires in COVID-19. Profiled with immunoSEQ multiplex PCR; TCRdb holds only in-frame clones, not every one. In the table there are about 190,000 clones, 65% to 85% of which are singletons. Sequencing was performed on peripheral blood. The source of these receptors is a man in his 60s with active or convalescent COVID-19.

This clone is a singleton in its sample. This chain uses TRBV5-1 with TRBJ2-7, with a weak D call TRBD2 (5 bases). Between the trimmed V and J ends, which lost 5 bases and 1 base, there was a span of 13 bases. The germline V gene encodes CDR1 SGHRS and CDR2 YFSETQ. CDR3 length: 14 amino acids. CDR3 sequence reads: CASRPGGGSYEQYF. CDR3 in DNA: TGCGCCAGCAGGCCCGGAGGAGGTTCCTACGAGCAGTACTTC. Drawing the rest from reference TRBV5-1 and TRBJ2-7, the complete variable domain is KAGVTQTPRYLIKTRGQQVTLSCSPISGHRSVSWYQQTPGQGLQFLFEYFSETQRNKGNFPGRFSGRQFSNSRSEMNVSTLELGDSALYLCASRPGGGSYEQYFGPGTRLTVT.

The V and J genes are TRBV5-6 and TRBJ2-2, with D possibly TRBD1 on 6 matching bases. Looked up from germline, CDR1 is SGHDT and CDR2 is YYEEEE. Between the trimmed V and J ends, which lost 0 bases and 0 bases, there was a span of 12 bases. The length of the CDR3 is 17 residues. As DNA, the CDR3 is TGTGCCAGCAGCTTGGTGGGCAGGGGACCGAACACCGGGGAGCTGTTTTTT. Its translation: CASSLVGRGPNTGELFF. Full variable domain (missing parts from reference TRBV5-6 and TRBJ2-2): DAGVTQSPTHLIKTRGQQVTLRCSPKSGHDTVSWYQQALGQGPQFIFQYYEEEERQRGNFPDRFSGHQFPNYSSELNVNALLLGDSALYLCASSLVGRGPNTGELFFGEGSRLTVL.

This chain joins TRBV6-6 and TRBJ2-3; 9 nucleotides match TRBD1. The CDR3 extends over 15 amino acids. The germline CDR1 and CDR2 sequences are MNHNY and SVGAGI (reference sequence). Unmatched junction bases numbered 5, after V lost 4 bases and J lost 3 bases. The CDR3 region is CASSSSGQGTDTQYF. In DNA, the CDR3 is TGTGCCAGCAGTTCCTCCGGACAGGGGACAGATACGCAGTATTTT.

The V call is TRBV20-1, the J call TRBJ2-3, with D unclear. This CDR3 is built from 11 residues. Per germline, CDR1 DFQATT and CDR2 SNEGSKA (reference sequence). The V end lost 0 bases, the J end lost 10 bases, and 8 bases lay between the germline ends. This CDR3 reads CSARDRSAQYF. The CDR3 DNA follows: TGCAGTGCTAGAGACCGTTCGGCGCAGTATTTT.

This sequence joins TRBV7-2 and TRBJ2-1, with a weak D call TRBD2 (6 bases). The CDR3 runs to 11 residues. With 2 bases removed from V and 13 bases from J, the gap between germline ends came to 9 bases. The germline V gene encodes CDR1 SGHTA and CDR2 FQGNSA. CDR3 sequence: CASSLRAGQFF. Written as DNA, the CDR3 is TGTGCCAGCAGCTTAAGGGCGGGACAGTTCTTC. Using reference TRBV7-2 and TRBJ2-1 for the parts outside the CDR3, the full variable domain is GAGVSQSPSNKVTEKGKDVELRCDPISGHTALYWYRQSLGQGLEFLIYFQGNSAPDKSGLPSDRFSAERTGGSVSTLTIQRTQQEDSAVYLCASSLRAGQFFGPGTRLTVL.

J is TRBJ1-4 and V is TRBV7-8; 7 bases line up with TRBD1. The J segment lost 6 bases and the V segment lost 3 bases, leaving 10 bases of the junction unmatched. The CDR3 sequence is 16 residues long. The germline V gene has CDR1 SGHVS and CDR2 FQNEAQ. The CDR3 sequence: CASSLGERGLDEKLFF. CDR3 nucleotides: TGTGCCAGCAGCTTGGGTGAGAGGGGGCTGGATGAAAAACTGTTTTTT.

The CDR3 is CASSVDRGRETQYF. CDR3 DNA sequence: TGTGCCAGCAGCGTTGACAGGGGGCGTGAGACCCAGTACTTC. The chain has TRBV5-4 and TRBJ2-5; 10 positions match TRBD1. Germline V gene data show CDR1 as SGHNT and CDR2 as YYREEE (reference sequence). The V gene end was trimmed by 4 bases and the J gene end by 5 bases; junction bases not matched to a gene: 5. This CDR3 spans 14 amino acids.

About this clone: One end of the junction fails to match germline, which may point to a read error. This sequence joins TRBV7-7 and TRBJ1-5, with unresolved D. This CDR3 has 10 amino acids. In germline, CDR1 is SSHAT, CDR2 FNYEAQ (reference sequence). In nucleotides, the CDR3 is TGTGCCAGCAGCTACGGACTTGTGCCTTTT. Its protein product is CASSYGLVPF.

The chain carries TRBV28 and TRBJ1-6, with TRBD1 as a possible D gene (6 bases). The V gene lost 2 bases and the J gene lost 0 bases, with 11 bases spanning the gap. This CDR3 comprises 17 residues. Germline assignment: CDR1 MDHEN and CDR2 SYDVKM. The CDR3 nucleotides read TGTGCCAGCAGTTTAGGGGGCTCTTCCTCCTATAATTCACCCCTCCACTTT. Protein product: CASSLGGSSSYNSPLHF.

Concerning this clone: A junction end diverges from the germline sequence, so it may reflect a read error. The chain combines TRBV29-1 with TRBJ1-1, with 7 positions matching TRBD1. Per the germline V gene, CDR1 is SQVTM and CDR2 is ANQGSEA. This CDR3 comprises 13 residues. CDR3 DNA: TGCAGCGTTTACCCCCAGGGGGGCACTGAAGCCTTCTTT. Translation gives CSVYPQGGTEAFF.

CDR3 amino acids: CASSRLAGGWNNEQFF. As DNA, the CDR3 is TGTGCCAGCTCTAGACTAGCGGGAGGTTGGAACAATGAGCAGTTCTTC. The V and J genes are TRBV5-4 and TRBJ2-1; 13 bases line up with TRBD2. This CDR3 is 16 amino acids long. Germline V gives CDR1 SGHNT, CDR2 YYREEE (reference sequence). The ends lost 7 bases at V and 5 bases at J; junction bases unmatched: 9.

This chain uses TRBV25-1 with TRBJ1-2; D is uncertain. V was pared by 3 bases and J by 7 bases, with 21 bases between. Germline-derived CDR1 and CDR2 are MGHDK and SYGVNS. The CDR3 runs 16 residues. CDR3 sequence (DNA): TGTGCCAGCAGTGATCCTCGACAAGCCTCATTGGGTGGCTACACCTTC. This sequence encodes CASSDPRQASLGGYTF.

The rearrangement uses TRBV10-3 and TRBJ2-1, with a weak D call TRBD2 (5 bases). V was shortened by 0 bases and J by 7 bases, with 10 bases between the two germline ends. CDR1 is ENHRY, CDR2 SYGVKD, per germline. The CDR3 consists of 14 residues. The CDR3 bases are TGTGCCATCAGTGAGTCGATCGGGGAGAATGAGCAGTTCTTC. Protein: CAISESIGENEQFF.

The chain recombines TRBV19 with TRBJ1-3; 10 bases agree with TRBD1. CDR1 and CDR2 from the germline V gene are LNHDA and SQIVND (reference sequence). This CDR3 has 15 residues. V gave up 4 bases and J gave up 8 bases; unmatched junction bases: 8. The CDR3 loop is CASSTAGTGADTIYF. CDR3 bases: TGTGCCAGTAGTACCGCCGGGACAGGGGCGGACACCATATATTTT.

The chain recombines TRBV6-5 with TRBJ1-5; the D is unclear. Germline loops: CDR1 MNHEY, CDR2 SVGAGI. This CDR3 spans 12 amino acids. Trimming took off 5 bases at V and 6 bases at J, with 8 bases between the two ends. CDR3 DNA sequence: TGTGCCAGCAGTAGTGGTAGTCAGCCCCAGCATTTT. This translates into CASSSGSQPQHF.

CDR3 bases: TGTGCCAGCCTCTCTGGGGCCAACGTCCTGACTTTC. It translates to CASLSGANVLTF. This chain connects TRBV6-6 to TRBJ2-6; no definite D call. Germline V gene sequence: CDR1 MNHNY, CDR2 SVGAGI (reference sequence). With 8 bases removed from V and 0 bases from J, the gap between germline ends came to 2 bases. This CDR3 spans 12 amino acids.

This chain joins TRBV9 and TRBJ2-3; 7 bases are a match to TRBD2. With V trimmed by 0 bases and J by 0 bases, 4 bases remained unmatched. Germline CDR1 SGDLS, CDR2 YYNGEE. CDR3 size: 16 residues. The CDR3 DNA is TGTGCCAGCAGCGTAGGGGCTAGCGGTAGCACAGATACGCAGTATTTT. It encodes CASSVGASGSTDTQYF.

The V and J genes are TRBV12-3 or TRBV12-4 and TRBJ1-5; perhaps TRBD1 as D (5 bases). Trimming removed 5 bases from V and 6 bases from J, with 11 bases in between. The CDR3 length is 13 residues. CDR3 nucleotide sequence: TGTGCCAGCAGTGAGAGCAGGGCTCAGCCCCAGCATTTT. This encodes CASSESRAQPQHF.

The rearrangement joins TRBV18 to TRBJ2-3, with 9 bases fitting TRBD1. The CDR3 is 15 amino acids. The V segment lost 3 bases and the J segment 3 bases; nucleotides outside the gene matches: 4. Germline V gene sequence: CDR1 KGHSH, CDR2 LQKENI. The CDR3 DNA reads TGTGCCAGCTCACCCGCACAGGGGGCGACAGATACGCAGTATTTT. Translation gives CASSPAQGATDTQYF.

This clone is a singleton in its sample. The rearrangement uses TRBV7-9 and TRBJ2-2; 8 positions agree with TRBD1. V lost 5 bases to trimming and J lost 2 bases; unmatched junction nucleotides: 13. This CDR3 spans 18 amino acids. Germline V gene sequence: CDR1 SEHNR, CDR2 FQNEAQ (reference sequence). CDR3 in amino acids: CASSPVPGQVRNTGELFF. CDR3 DNA: TGTGCCAGCAGCCCAGTCCCGGGACAGGTACGAAACACCGGGGAGCTGTTTTTT.

The J gene is TRBJ2-3, the V gene TRBV28; no clear D. Germline-derived CDR1 and CDR2 are MDHEN and SYDVKM. CDR3 length: 12 residues. Trimming removed 2 bases from V and 3 bases from J, with 3 bases in between. CDR3 in DNA: TGTGCCAGCAGTTTACTAACAGATACGCAGTATTTT. Translated: CASSLLTDTQYF.

This chain uses TRBV12-3 or TRBV12-4 with TRBJ2-5; no clear D. The CDR3 runs 13 residues. Trimming left V 6 bases short and J 5 bases short, with 13 bases between. The CDR3 loop is CASSNRVAETQYF. CDR3 bases: TGTGCCAGCAGCAACAGAGTCGCGGAGACCCAGTACTTC.